Reported below is one T cell receptor (beta chain). What it binds is unknown. The data derive from a study of lymphopenia after photon versus proton radiotherapy. Clones were read by immunoSEQ multiplex PCR, and TCRdb kept only the in-frame ones, dropping some. This sample has about 30,000 clones; 75% to 90% occur once, and the top ten carry about 6.6%. Germline V gene lookup returns CDR1 MNHNS and CDR2 SASEGT. This CDR3 is built from 16 residues. The V gene end was trimmed by 4 bases and the J gene end by 3 bases; junction bases not matched to a gene: 7. The study, taken as a whole, reports: Post-nadir diversity loss with photons came from oligoclonal expansion, particularly CD8+ Temra cells.

The sample was peripheral blood, taken from a patient treated with proton-based radiotherapy. This sequence originates from a woman in her 70s with pancreatic cancer. Some clones in this sample may be carry-over from other donors' samples. The chain has TRBV6-1 and TRBJ2-3; 10 bases line up with TRBD1. The CDR3 region is CASSGTDRGITDTQYF. The CDR3 bases are TGTGCCAGCAGTGGAACGGACAGGGGGATAACAGATACGCAGTATTTT.